A selection of T cell receptor beta chains follows, all from one sample in a study of T-cell memory formation after mild COVID-19. TCRdb recomputed calls from the 5' RACE reads with MiXCR, one row per CDR3 protein. The data show about 600,000 distinct CDR3 sequences, approximately 21% seen once. The specimen was PBMCs or a T cell subset sorted from them (not recorded which). Receptors originate from an adult woman who had mild COVID-19 (a few samples of this study predate the infection). Cell type and time point are not known. CDR3s include the opening cysteine and the closing phenylalanine or tryptophan. The D gene is left open where the match is weak. For some rows the clone size is stated as once, few or many, or as a class when expanded; others skip it.

cdr3_nt cdr3_aa j_call v_call d_call clone_size
TGTGCCAGCTCACCCACTAGTGGGCGATACAATGAGCAGTTCTTC CASSPTSGRYNEQFF TRBJ2-1 TRBV18 . .
TGTGCCAGCAGCGTAGGCGTAGCGGGGGGTAGCACAGATACGCAGTATTTT CASSVGVAGGSTDTQYF TRBJ2-3 TRBV9 TRBD2 .
TGTGCCAGCAGCCGACAGGTTGGTCGCTACGAGCAGTACTTC CASSRQVGRYEQYF TRBJ2-7 TRBV11-3 . .
TGTGCCAGCAGTTACTCGAGCGGACGGACGAACACTGAAGCTTTCTTT CASSYSSGRTNTEAFF TRBJ1-1 TRBV6-5 . .
TGTGCCAGCTGTGGACAGACTAATGAAAAACTGTTTTTT CASCGQTNEKLFF TRBJ1-4 TRBV2 . few
TGTGCCAGCACCCAAGAAGAGGGAGGTAGAGATACGCAGTATTTT CASTQEEGGRDTQYF TRBJ2-3 TRBV7-9 . few
TGTGCCAGCAGCGTAGAAATTAGGGGGGTGGAAGAGACCCAGTACTTC CASSVEIRGVEETQYF TRBJ2-5 TRBV9 . .
TGTGCCAGTCATCGGAGGGGAGGGATGTCAACTAACTATGGCTACACCTTC CASHRRGGMSTNYGYTF TRBJ1-2 TRBV12-3/TRBV12-4 . few
TGTGCCAGCTCACCACAGGGGTCGGACACTGAAGCTTTCTTT CASSPQGSDTEAFF TRBJ1-1 TRBV18 . few
TGTGCCAGCAGCGTCACCAGCGGGAGCGTCAACGAGCAGTACTTC CASSVTSGSVNEQYF TRBJ2-7 TRBV9 TRBD2 few
TGCGCCAGCAGCCTTAGAGGGCTAGCGGGAGGGCCTCAAGAGACCCAGTACTTC CASSLRGLAGGPQETQYF TRBJ2-5 TRBV5-1 TRBD2 .
TGTGCCAGCAGCCACTACCTCGACGGCTCCGAGCAGTACTTC CASSHYLDGSEQYF TRBJ2-7 TRBV14 . .
TGCGCCAGCAGCTTGGAACTCGTGGGCCAAGAGACCCAGTACTTC CASSLELVGQETQYF TRBJ2-5 TRBV5-1 . .